The 13 T cell receptor beta chains in this list originate from one sample, sequenced in a study of T-cell memory formation after mild COVID-19. A single record per CDR3 protein comes from TCRdb applying MiXCR to the 5' RACE reads. The table includes around 390,000 distinct CDR3 sequences, 16% detected once. Source material: PBMCs or a T cell subset sorted from them (not recorded which). The receptors stem from a young man who had mild COVID-19 (a few samples of this study predate the infection). Cell type and time point are not known.

This clonotype was seen only once. The chain joins TRBV3-1 to TRBJ2-3; 9 bases map to TRBD2. V shed 1 base, J shed 3 bases, and the junction held 5 bases outside the gene matches. Germline CDR1 reads LGHDT; CDR2 reads YNNKEL (reference sequence). The CDR3 sequence is 16 residues long. CDR3 DNA: TGTGCCAGCAGCCAAGTAGGTAGCGGGGGAACAGATACGCAGTATTTT. Its protein is CASSQVGSGGTDTQYF.

The rearrangement uses TRBV7-3 and TRBJ2-3; D is perhaps TRBD1 or TRBD2 (6 bases each). The V end lost 1 base, the J end lost 0 bases, and 11 bases lay between the germline ends. Per the germline V gene, CDR1 is SGHTA and CDR2 is FQGTGA. This CDR3 spans 16 amino acids. The CDR3 nucleotides are TGTGCCAGCAGCTTAAATCCGGGGGCCAGCACAGATACGCAGTATTTT. It translates to CASSLNPGASTDTQYF.

This clonotype has ten or more counts. The J gene is TRBJ1-5, the V gene TRBV7-2, with no clear D. CDR3 length: 14 amino acids. Germline CDR1 is SGHTA and CDR2 is FQGNSA. V was cut by 2 bases and J by 1 base, with 6 bases left in between. This CDR3 is CASSLSRSNQPQHF. In DNA form, the CDR3 reads TGTGCCAGCAGCTTAAGTAGAAGCAATCAGCCCCAGCATTTT.

In this sample, this clonotype turned up a few times. The chain links TRBV15 to TRBJ2-5, with 12 bases matching TRBD2. The CDR3 consists of 15 residues. With 3 bases clipped from V and 2 bases from J, the junction kept 1 base outside the gene matches. From germline, CDR1 is LNHNV and CDR2 YYDKDF (reference sequence). The CDR3 DNA follows: TGTGCCACCAGCAGTGGACTAGCGGGGCAAGAGACCCAGTACTTC. Translating gives CATSSGLAGQETQYF.

Comments on this clonotype: A much larger clone lies a single base off, so this may be a read error. The rearrangement links TRBV7-3 to TRBJ2-1; no definite D call. CDR1 SGHTA and CDR2 FQGTGA come from the germline V gene. This CDR3 region has 14 residues. CDR3 DNA sequence: TGTGCCAGAAGCTACTCAGGCTCCTACAATGAGCAGTTCTTC. This gives the protein CARSYSGSYNEQFF. The full variable domain, rest sourced from reference TRBV7-3 and TRBJ2-1, is GAGVSQTPSNKVTEKGKYVELRCDPISGHTALYWYRQSLGQGPEFLIYFQGTGAADDSGLPNDRFFAVRPEGSVSTLKIQRTERGDSAVYLCARSYSGSYNEQFFGPGTRLTVL.

The rearrangement joins TRBV15 to TRBJ2-2, with D perhaps matching TRBD2 (5 bases). The CDR3 contains 14 residues. Germline V CDR1 and CDR2: LNHNV, YYDKDF (reference sequence). The V end was cut by 1 base, the J end by 4 bases, with 7 bases between. CDR3 in DNA: TGTGCCACCAGCAGAGGTCGGGGCACCGGGGAGCTGTTTTTT. This encodes CATSRGRGTGELFF.

The gene calls are TRBV2 and TRBJ2-1, with 8 bases that match TRBD2. CDR3 length: 16 amino acids. Looked up from germline, CDR1 is SNHLY and CDR2 is FYNNEI. The V gene end was trimmed by 6 bases and the J gene end by 6 bases; junction bases not matched to a gene: 13. CDR3 sequence (DNA): TGTGCCAGCAGGGCTAGTGGCGGGGGGTTCGTCAATGAGCAGTTCTTC. As protein: CASRASGGGFVNEQFF.

V and J are TRBV20-1 and TRBJ1-5, with D possibly TRBD1 on 5 matching bases. The germline gives CDR1 DFQATT, CDR2 SNEGSKA (reference sequence). This CDR3 contains 15 residues. V was shortened by 1 base and J by 0 bases, with 10 bases between the two germline ends. The CDR3 region is CSARADTFSNQPQHF. The CDR3 DNA reads as TGCAGTGCTAGAGCGGACACCTTTAGCAATCAGCCCCAGCATTTT.

This clonotype has more than one count but fewer than ten. The rearrangement uses TRBV9 and TRBJ1-4, with D tentatively TRBD1 (6 bases). Germline V gene lookup returns CDR1 SGDLS and CDR2 YYNGEE. The CDR3 consists of 17 residues. V shed 4 bases and J shed 2 bases, with 18 bases lying between them. CDR3 DNA: TGTGCCAGCAGCCCCGAGGATCGGGGGCTGACTAATGAAAAACTGTTTTTT. Translation gives CASSPEDRGLTNEKLFF.

The chain is built from TRBV3-1 and TRBJ1-2; D unresolved. Germline V gene data show CDR1 as LGHDT and CDR2 as YNNKEL (reference sequence). The V gene lost 0 bases and the J gene lost 2 bases, with 7 bases spanning the gap. The CDR3 length is 14 residues. CDR3 sequence: CASSQEDINYGYTF. Written as DNA, the CDR3 is TGTGCCAGCAGCCAAGAGGATATCAACTATGGCTACACCTTC. Complete variable domain (other parts from reference TRBV3-1 and TRBJ1-2): DTAVSQTPKYLVTQMGNDKSIKCEQNLGHDTMYWYKQDSKKFLKIMFSYNNKELIINETVPNRFSPKSPDKAHLNLHINSLELGDSAVYFCASSQEDINYGYTFGSGTRLTVV.

The chain links TRBV18 to TRBJ2-7; D gene ambiguous. The germline V gene encodes CDR1 KGHSH and CDR2 LQKENI. The CDR3 is made up of 13 amino acids. Trimming pared 6 bases from V and 2 bases from J, leaving 11 bases between. DNA for the CDR3: TGTGCCAGCTCGGAAACTTCTACCTACGAGCAGTACTTC. This codes for CASSETSTYEQYF.

The chain links TRBV28 to TRBJ2-2, with D tentatively TRBD1 (5 bases). This CDR3 spans 11 amino acids. Germline CDR1 MDHEN, CDR2 SYDVKM. The V and J ends lost 4 bases and 8 bases respectively, with 5 bases between them. CDR3 protein: CASSYRGELFF. In DNA form, the CDR3 reads TGTGCCAGCAGTTACAGGGGGGAGCTGTTTTTT.

This clonotype was seen a few times. This chain connects TRBV7-7 to TRBJ2-2; the D gene is possibly TRBD2 (6 bases). Trimming took 4 bases from V and 3 from J, leaving 15 bases between them. The CDR3 is 16 residues long. Germline values: CDR1 SSHAT, CDR2 FNYEAQ (reference sequence). CDR3 residues: CASSCRWGDYTGELFF. CDR3 bases: TGTGCCAGCAGCTGCAGGTGGGGGGATTACACCGGGGAGCTGTTTTTT.